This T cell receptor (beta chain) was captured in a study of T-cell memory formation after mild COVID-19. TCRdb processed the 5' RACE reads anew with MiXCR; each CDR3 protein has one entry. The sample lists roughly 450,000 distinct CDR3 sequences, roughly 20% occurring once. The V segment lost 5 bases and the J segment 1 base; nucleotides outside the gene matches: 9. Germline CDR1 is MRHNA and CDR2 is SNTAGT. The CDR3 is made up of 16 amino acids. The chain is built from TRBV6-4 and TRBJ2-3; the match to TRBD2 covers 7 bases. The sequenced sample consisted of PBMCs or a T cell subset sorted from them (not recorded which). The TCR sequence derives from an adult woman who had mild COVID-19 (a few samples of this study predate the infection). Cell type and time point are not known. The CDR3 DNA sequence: TGTGCCAGCAGTTCCTCCGGGACTAAAGGCACAGATACGCAGTATTTT. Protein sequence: CASSSSGTKGTDTQYF.